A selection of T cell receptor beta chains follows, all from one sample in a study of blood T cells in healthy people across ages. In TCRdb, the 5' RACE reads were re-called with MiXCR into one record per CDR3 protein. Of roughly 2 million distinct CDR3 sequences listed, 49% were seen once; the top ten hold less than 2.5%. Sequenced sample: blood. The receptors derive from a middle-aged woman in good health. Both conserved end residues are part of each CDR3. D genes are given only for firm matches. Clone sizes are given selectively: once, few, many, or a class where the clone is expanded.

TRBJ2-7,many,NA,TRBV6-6,CASRTNYEQYF,TGTGCCAGCAGGACCAACTACGAGCAGTACTTC
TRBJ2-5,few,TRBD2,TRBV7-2,CASSLGGLAGGEETQYF,TGTGCCAGCAGCTTAGGGGGACTAGCGGGGGGCGAAGAGACCCAGTACTTC
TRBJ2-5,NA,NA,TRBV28,CASSSSMETQYF,TGTGCCAGCAGTTCTAGTATGGAGACCCAGTACTTC
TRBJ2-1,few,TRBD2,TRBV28,CASGTSGGALHNEQFF,TGTGCCAGCGGAACTAGCGGGGGGGCTCTCCACAATGAGCAGTTCTTC
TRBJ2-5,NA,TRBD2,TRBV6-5,CASTYGLARETQYF,TGTGCCAGCACTTACGGACTAGCCCGTGAGACCCAGTACTTC
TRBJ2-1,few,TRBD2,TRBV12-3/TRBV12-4,CASSLGTSRNEQFF,TGTGCCAGCAGTTTGGGGACTAGTCGCAATGAGCAGTTCTTC
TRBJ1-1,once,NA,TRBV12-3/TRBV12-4,CASRTGSLAFF,TGTGCCAGCAGGACCGGGTCCCTCGCTTTCTTT
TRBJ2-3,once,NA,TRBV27,CASSSQTVGGPSDTQYF,TGTGCCAGCAGTTCCCAAACCGTGGGGGGGCCCTCAGATACGCAGTATTTT
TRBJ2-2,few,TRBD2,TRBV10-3,CAISLAGRTGELFF,TGTGCCATCAGCCTAGCGGGGCGGACCGGGGAGCTGTTTTTT
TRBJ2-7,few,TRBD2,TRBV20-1,CSARGSTLGLAGIYEQYF,TGCAGTGCTAGAGGGTCTACCCTCGGCCTAGCGGGGATCTACGAGCAGTACTTC
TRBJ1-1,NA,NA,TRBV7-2,CASSLKTAFEAFF,TGTGCCAGCAGCTTAAAGACAGCCTTTGAAGCTTTCTTT
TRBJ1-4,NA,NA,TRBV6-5,CASRQGLREKLFF,TGTGCCAGCAGGCAGGGTCTCCGAGAAAAACTGTTTTTT
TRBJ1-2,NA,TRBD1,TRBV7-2,CASSLARDRGLNYGYTF,TGTGCCAGCAGCTTAGCGAGGGACAGGGGGCTTAACTATGGCTACACCTTC